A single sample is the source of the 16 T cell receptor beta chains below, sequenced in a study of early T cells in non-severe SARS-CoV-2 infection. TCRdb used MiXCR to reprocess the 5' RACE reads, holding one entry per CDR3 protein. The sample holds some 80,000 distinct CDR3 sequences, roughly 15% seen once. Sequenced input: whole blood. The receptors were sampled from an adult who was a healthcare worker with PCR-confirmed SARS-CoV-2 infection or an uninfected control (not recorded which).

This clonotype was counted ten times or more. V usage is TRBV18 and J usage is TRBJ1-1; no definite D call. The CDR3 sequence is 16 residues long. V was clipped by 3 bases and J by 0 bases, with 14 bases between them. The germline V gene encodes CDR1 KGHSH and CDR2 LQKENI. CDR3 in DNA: TGTGCCAGCTCACCGGTTCCCATGGCGGTGAACACTGAAGCTTTCTTT. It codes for CASSPVPMAVNTEAFF.

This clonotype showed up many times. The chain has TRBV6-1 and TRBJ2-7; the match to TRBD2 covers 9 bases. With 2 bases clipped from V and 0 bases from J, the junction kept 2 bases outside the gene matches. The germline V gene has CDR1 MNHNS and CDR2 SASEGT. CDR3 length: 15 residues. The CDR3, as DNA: TGTGCCAGCAGTGAACTAGCGGGGAGCTCCTACGAGCAGTACTTC. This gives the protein CASSELAGSSYEQYF.

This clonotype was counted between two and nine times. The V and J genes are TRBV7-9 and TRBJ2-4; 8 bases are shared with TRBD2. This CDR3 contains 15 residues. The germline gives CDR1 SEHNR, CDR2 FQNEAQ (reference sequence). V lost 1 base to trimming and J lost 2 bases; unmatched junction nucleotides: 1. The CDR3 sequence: CASSLVAGTKNIQYF. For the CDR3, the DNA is TGTGCCAGCAGCTTAGTAGCGGGGACCAAAAACATTCAGTACTTC.

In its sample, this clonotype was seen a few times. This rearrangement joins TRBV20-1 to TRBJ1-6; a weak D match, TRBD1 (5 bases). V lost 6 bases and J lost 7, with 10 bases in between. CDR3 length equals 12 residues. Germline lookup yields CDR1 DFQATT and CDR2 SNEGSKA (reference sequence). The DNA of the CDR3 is TGCAGTGCCACAGGCGGGAATTCACCCCTCCACTTT. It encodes CSATGGNSPLHF.

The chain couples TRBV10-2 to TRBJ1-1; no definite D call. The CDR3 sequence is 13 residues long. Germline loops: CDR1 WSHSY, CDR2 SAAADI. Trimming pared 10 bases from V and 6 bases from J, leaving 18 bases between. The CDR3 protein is CATLDYRSAEAFF. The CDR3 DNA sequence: TGCGCCACTCTGGATTACCGGAGCGCTGAAGCTTTCTTT.

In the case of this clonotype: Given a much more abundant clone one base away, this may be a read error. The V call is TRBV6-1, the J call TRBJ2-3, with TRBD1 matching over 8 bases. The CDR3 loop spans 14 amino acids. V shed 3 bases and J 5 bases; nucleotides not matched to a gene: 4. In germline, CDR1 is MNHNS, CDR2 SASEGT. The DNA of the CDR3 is TGTGCCAGCAGTGAGGACAGGGCCCAAGATACGCAGTATTTT. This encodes CASSEDRAQDTQYF.

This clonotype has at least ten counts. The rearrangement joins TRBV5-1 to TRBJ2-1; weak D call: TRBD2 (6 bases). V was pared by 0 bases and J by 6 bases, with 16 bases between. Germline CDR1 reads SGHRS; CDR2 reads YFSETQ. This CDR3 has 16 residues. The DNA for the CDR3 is TGCGCCAGCAGCTTGGTGGCGGGGCCCCCGGGCAATGAGCAGTTCTTC. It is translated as CASSLVAGPPGNEQFF.

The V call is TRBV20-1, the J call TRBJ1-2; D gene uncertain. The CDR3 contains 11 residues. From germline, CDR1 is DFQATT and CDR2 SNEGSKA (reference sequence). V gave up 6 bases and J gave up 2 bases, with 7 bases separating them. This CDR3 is CSAPDNYGYTF. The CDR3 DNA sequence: TGCAGTGCGCCCGACAACTATGGCTACACCTTC.

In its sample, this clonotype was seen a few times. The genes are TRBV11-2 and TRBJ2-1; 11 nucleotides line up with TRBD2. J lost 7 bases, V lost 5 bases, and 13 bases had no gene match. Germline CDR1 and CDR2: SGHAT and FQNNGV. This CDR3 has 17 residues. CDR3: CASSQPHLSGGGNEQFF. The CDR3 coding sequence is TGTGCCAGCAGCCAACCCCATCTTAGCGGGGGGGGAAATGAGCAGTTCTTC.

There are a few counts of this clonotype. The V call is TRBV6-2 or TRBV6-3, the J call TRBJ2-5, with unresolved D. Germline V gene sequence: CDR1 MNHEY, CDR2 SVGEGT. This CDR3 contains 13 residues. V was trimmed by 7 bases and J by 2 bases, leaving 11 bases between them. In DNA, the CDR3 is TGTGCCAGCACCAAGAGTGAGCAAGAGACCCAGTACTTC. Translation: CASTKSEQETQYF.

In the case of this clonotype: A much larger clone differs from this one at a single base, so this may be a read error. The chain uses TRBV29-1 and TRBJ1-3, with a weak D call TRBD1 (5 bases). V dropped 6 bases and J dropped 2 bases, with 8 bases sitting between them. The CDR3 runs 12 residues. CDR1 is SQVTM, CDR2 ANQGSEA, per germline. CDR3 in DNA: TGCAGCGTCGGGGGAGCTGGAAACACCATATATTTT. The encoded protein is CSVGGAGNTIYF.

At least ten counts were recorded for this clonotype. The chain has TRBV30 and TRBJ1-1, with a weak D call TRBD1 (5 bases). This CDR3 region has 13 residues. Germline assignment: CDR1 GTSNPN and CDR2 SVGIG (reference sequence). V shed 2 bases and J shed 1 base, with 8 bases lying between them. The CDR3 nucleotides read TGTGCCTGGAGTTTTGGGGCGAACACTGAAGCTTTCTTT. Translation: CAWSFGANTEAFF.

For the CDR3, the DNA is TGTGCCAGCAGCTTACAGCTGAACACTGAAGCTTTCTTT. This gives the protein CASSLQLNTEAFF. The chain links TRBV7-2 to TRBJ1-1; D not resolved. Per the germline V gene, CDR1 is SGHTA and CDR2 is FQGNSA. The ends were cut back, 2 bases at V and 0 bases at J, with 4 bases in the middle. CDR3 size: 13 residues.

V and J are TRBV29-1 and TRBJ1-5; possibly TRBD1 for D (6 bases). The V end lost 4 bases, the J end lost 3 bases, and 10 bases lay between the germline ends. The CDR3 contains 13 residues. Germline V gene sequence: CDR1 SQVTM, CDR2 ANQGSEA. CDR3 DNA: TGCAGCGTTGGGGCAGGGGTCAATCAGCCCCAGCATTTT. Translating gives CSVGAGVNQPQHF. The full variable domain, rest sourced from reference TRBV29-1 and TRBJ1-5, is SAVISQKPSRDICQRGTSLTIQCQVDSQVTMMFWYRQQPGQSLTLIATANQGSEATYESGFVIDKFPISRPNLTFSTLTVSNMSPEDSSIYLCSVGAGVNQPQHFGDGTRLSIL.

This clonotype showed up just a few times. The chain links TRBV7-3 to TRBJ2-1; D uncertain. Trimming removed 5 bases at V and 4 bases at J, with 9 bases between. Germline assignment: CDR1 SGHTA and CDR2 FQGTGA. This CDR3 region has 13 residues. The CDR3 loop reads CASSRGRYNEQFF. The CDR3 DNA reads TGTGCCAGCAGCCGAGGAAGGTACAATGAGCAGTTCTTC.

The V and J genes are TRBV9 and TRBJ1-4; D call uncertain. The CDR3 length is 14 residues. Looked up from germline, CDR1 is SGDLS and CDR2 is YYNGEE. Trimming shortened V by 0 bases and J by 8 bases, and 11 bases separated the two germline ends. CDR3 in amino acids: CASSVGGFNEKLFF. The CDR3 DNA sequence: TGTGCCAGCAGCGTAGGAGGTTTTAACGAAAAACTGTTTTTT.